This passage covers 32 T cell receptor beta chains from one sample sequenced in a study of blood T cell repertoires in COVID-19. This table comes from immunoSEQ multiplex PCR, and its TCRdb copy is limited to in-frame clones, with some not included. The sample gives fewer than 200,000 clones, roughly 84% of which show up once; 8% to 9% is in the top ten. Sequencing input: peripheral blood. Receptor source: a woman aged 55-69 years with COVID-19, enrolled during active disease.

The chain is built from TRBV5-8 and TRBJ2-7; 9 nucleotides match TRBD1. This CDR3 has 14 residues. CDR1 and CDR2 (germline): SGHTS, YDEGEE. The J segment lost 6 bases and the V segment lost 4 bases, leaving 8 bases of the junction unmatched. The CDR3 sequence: CASSRQGGRSEQYV. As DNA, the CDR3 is TGTGCCAGCAGCCGACAGGGGGGCCGATCCGAGCAGTACGTC.

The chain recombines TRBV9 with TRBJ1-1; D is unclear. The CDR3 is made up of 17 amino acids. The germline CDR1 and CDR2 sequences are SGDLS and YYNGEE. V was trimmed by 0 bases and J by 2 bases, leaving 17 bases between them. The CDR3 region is CASSVGPTMMGNTEAFF. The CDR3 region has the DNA TGTGCCAGCAGCGTAGGACCGACAATGATGGGTAACACTGAAGCTTTCTTT.

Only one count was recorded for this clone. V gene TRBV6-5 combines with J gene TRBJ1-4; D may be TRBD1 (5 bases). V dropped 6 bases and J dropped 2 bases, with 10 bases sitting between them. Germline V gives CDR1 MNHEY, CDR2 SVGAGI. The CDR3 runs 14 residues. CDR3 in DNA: TGTGCCAGCAGGCCAAGGGGCACTAATGAAAAACTGTTTTTT. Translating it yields CASRPRGTNEKLFF.

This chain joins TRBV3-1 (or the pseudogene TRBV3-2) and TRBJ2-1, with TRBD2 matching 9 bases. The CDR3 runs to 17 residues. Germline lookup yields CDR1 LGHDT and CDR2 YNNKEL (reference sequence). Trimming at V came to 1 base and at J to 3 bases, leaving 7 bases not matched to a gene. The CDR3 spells CASSQGALAGSYNEQFF. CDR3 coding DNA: TGTGCCAGCAGCCAAGGGGCGCTAGCGGGAAGCTACAATGAGCAGTTCTTC.

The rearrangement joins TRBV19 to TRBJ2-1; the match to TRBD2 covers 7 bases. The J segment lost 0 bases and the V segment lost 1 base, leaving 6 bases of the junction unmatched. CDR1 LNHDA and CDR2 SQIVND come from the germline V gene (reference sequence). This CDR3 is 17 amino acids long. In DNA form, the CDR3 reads TGTGCCAGTAGTATAGGCCCTAGCGGTTTCTCCTACAATGAGCAGTTCTTC. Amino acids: CASSIGPSGFSYNEQFF.

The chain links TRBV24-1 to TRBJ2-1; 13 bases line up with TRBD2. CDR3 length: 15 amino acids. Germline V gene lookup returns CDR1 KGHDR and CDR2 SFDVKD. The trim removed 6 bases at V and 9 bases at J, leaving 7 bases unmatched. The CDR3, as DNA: TGTGCCACCAGTTTGACTAGCGGGGGGCTGGGTGAGCAGTTCTTC. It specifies CATSLTSGGLGEQFF.

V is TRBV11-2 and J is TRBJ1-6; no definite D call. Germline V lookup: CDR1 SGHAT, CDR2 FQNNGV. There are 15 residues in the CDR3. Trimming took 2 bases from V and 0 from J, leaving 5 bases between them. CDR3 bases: TGTGCCAGCAGCTTAAAGAGCTCCTATAATTCACCCCTCCACTTT. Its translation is CASSLKSSYNSPLHF.

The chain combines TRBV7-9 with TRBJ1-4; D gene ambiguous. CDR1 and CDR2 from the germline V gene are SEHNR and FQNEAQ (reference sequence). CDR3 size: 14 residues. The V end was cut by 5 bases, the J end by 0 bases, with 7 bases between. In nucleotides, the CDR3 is TGTGCCAGCAGCCCTTTTGCAACTAATGAAAAACTGTTTTTT. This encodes CASSPFATNEKLFF.

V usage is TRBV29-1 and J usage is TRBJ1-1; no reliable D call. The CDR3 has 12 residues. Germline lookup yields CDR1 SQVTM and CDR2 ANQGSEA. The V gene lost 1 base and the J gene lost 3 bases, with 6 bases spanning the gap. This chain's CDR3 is CSVEGADTEAFF. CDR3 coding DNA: TGCAGCGTTGAAGGGGCCGACACTGAAGCTTTCTTT. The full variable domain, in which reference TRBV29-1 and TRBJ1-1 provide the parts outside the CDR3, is SAVISQKPSRDICQRGTSLTIQCQVDSQVTMMFWYRQQPGQSLTLIATANQGSEATYESGFVIDKFPISRPNLTFSTLTVSNMSPEDSSIYLCSVEGADTEAFFGQGTRLTVV.

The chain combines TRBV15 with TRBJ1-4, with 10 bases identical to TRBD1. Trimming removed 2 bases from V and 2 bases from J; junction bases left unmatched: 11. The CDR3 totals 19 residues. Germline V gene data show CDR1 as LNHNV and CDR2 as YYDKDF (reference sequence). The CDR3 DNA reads TGTGCCACCAGCAGACCGGGACAGGGGCTTCGTACGACTAATGAAAAACTGTTTTTT. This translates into CATSRPGQGLRTTNEKLFF.

This chain's CDR3 is CASRSGANNQPQHF. CDR3 nucleotides: TGTGCCAGCAGGTCAGGGGCGAACAATCAGCCCCAGCATTTT. This chain links TRBV6-5 with TRBJ1-5, with D maybe TRBD1 (6 bases). Trimming took 6 bases from V and 3 from J, leaving 12 bases between them. Looked up from germline, CDR1 is MNHEY and CDR2 is SVGAGI. This CDR3 has 14 amino acids.

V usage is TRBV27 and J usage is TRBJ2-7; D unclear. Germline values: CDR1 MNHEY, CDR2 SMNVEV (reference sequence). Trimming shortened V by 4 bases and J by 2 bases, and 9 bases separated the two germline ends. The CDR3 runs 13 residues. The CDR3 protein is CASSYATTYEQYF. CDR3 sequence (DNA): TGTGCCAGCAGTTACGCGACAACCTACGAGCAGTACTTC.

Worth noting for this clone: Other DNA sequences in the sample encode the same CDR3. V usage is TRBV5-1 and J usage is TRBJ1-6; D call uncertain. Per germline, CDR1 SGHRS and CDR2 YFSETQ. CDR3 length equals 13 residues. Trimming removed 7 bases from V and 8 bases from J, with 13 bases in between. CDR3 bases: TGCGCCAGCGGCCGAGGTGCGGATTCACCCCTCCACTTT. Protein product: CASGRGADSPLHF.

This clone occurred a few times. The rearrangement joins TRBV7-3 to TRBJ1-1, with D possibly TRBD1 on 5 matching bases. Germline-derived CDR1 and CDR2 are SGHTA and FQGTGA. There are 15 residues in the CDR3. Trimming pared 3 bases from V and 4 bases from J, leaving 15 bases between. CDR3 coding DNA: TGTGCCAGCAGCTTGGGGGGTGGATCCTTCACTGAAGCTTTCTTT. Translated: CASSLGGGSFTEAFF. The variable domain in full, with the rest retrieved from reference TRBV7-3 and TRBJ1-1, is GAGVSQTPSNKVTEKGKYVELRCDPISGHTALYWYRQSLGQGPEFLIYFQGTGAADDSGLPNDRFFAVRPEGSVSTLKIQRTERGDSAVYLCASSLGGGSFTEAFFGQGTRLTVV.

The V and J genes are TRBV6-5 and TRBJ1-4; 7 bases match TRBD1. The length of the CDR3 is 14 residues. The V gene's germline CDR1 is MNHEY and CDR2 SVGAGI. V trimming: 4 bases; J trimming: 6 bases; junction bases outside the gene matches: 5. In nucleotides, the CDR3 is TGTGCCAGCAGTTCCACGGGACAGTATGAAAAACTGTTTTTT. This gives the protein CASSSTGQYEKLFF.

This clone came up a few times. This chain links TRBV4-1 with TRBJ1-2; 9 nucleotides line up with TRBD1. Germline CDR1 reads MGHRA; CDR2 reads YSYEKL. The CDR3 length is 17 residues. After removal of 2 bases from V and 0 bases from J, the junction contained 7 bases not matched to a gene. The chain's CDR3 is CASSQTGQGRTNYGYTF. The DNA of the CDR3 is TGCGCCAGCAGCCAAACGGGACAGGGAAGAACTAACTATGGCTACACCTTC.

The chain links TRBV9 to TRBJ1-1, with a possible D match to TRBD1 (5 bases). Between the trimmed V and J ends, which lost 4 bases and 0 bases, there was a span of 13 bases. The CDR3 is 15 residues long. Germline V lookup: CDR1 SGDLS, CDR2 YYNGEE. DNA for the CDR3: TGTGCCAGCAGCAGCCATGTGGACATGAACACTGAAGCTTTCTTT. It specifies CASSSHVDMNTEAFF.

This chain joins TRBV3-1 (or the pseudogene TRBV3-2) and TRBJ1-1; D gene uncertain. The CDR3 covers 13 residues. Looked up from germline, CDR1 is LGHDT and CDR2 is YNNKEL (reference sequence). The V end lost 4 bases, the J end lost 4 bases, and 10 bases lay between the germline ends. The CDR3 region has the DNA TGTGCCAGCAGCCTAAGAGGCAGCACTGAAGCTTTCTTT. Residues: CASSLRGSTEAFF.

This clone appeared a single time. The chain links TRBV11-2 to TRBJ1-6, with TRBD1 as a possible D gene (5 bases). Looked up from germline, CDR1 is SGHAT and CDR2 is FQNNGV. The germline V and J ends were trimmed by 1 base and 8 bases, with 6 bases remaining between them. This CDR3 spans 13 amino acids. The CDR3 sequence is CASSLAQDSPLHF. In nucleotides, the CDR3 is TGTGCCAGCAGCTTAGCACAGGATTCACCCCTCCACTTT.

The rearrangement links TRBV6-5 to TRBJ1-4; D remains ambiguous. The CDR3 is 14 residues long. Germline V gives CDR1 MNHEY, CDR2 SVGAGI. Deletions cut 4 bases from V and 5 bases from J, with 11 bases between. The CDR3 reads CASSWTVLNEKLFF. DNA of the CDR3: TGTGCCAGCAGTTGGACTGTACTAAATGAAAAACTGTTTTTT.

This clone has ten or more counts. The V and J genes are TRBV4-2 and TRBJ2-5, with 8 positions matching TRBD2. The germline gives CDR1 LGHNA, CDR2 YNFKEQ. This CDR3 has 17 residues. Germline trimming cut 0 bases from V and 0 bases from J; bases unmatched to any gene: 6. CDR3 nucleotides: TGTGCCAGCAGCCAAGAAAGTCAGCGGGGGTACCAAGAGACCCAGTACTTC. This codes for CASSQESQRGYQETQYF.

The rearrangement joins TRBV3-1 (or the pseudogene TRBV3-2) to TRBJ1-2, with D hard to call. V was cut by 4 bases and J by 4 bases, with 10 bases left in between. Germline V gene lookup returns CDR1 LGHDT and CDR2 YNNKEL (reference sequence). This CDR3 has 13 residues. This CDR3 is CASSLGGLYGYTF. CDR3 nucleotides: TGTGCCAGCAGCCTGGGAGGGCTCTATGGCTACACCTTC.

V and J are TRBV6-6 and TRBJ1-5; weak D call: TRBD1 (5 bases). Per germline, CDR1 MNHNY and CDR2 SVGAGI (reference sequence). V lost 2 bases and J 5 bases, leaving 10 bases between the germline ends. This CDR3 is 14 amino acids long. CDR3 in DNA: TGTGCCAGCAGTTACCGGGGGTCTTATCAGCCCCAGCATTTT. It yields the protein CASSYRGSYQPQHF.

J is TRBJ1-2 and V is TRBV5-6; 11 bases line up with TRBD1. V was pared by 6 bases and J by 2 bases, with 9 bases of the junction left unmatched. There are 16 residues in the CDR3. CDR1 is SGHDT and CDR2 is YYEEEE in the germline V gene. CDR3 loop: CASKPGQGVSNYGYTF. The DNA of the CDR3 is TGTGCCAGCAAGCCGGGACAGGGGGTCTCGAACTATGGCTACACCTTC.

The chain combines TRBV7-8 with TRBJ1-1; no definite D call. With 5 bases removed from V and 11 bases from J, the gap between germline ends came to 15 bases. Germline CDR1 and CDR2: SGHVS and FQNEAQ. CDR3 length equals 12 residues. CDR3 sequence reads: CASSPDSRVAFF. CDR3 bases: TGTGCCAGCAGCCCTGACTCTCGAGTGGCTTTCTTT. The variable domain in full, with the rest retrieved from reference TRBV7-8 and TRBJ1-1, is GAGVSQSPRYKVAKRGQDVALRCDPISGHVSLFWYQQALGQGPEFLTYFQNEAQLDKSGLPSDRFFAERPEGSVSTLKIQRTQQEDSAVYLCASSPDSRVAFFGQGTRLTVV.

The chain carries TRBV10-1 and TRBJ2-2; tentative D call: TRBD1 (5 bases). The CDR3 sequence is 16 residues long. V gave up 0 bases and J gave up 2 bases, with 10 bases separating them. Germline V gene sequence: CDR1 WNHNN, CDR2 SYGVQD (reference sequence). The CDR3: CASSESRQGNTGELFF. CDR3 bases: TGCGCCAGCAGTGAGTCGAGGCAGGGAAACACCGGGGAGCTGTTTTTT.

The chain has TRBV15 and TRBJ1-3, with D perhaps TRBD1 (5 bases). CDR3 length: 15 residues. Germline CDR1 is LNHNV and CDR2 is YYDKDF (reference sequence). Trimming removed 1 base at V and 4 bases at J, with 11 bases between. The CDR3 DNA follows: TGTGCCACCAGCAGAGTGGCCACAGGCGGAAACACCATATATTTT. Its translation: CATSRVATGGNTIYF.

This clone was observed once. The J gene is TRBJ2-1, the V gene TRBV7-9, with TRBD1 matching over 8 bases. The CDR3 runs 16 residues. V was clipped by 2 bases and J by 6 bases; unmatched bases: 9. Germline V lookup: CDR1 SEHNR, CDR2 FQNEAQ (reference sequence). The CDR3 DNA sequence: TGTGCCAGCAGCTTATTAACCGGGACAGGCGGCAATGAGCAGTTCTTC. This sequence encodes CASSLLTGTGGNEQFF.

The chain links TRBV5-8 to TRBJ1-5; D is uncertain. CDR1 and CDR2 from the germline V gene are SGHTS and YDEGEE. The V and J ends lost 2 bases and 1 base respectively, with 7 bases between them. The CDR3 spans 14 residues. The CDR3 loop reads CASSLSLSNQPQHF. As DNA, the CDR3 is TGTGCCAGCAGCTTATCCCTGAGCAATCAGCCCCAGCATTTT.

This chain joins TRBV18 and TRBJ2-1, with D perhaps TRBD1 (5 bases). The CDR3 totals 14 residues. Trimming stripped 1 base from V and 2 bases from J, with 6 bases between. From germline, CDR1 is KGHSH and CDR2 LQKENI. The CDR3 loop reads CASSPQGTYNEQFF. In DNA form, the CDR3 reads TGTGCCAGCTCACCACAGGGGACCTACAATGAGCAGTTCTTC.

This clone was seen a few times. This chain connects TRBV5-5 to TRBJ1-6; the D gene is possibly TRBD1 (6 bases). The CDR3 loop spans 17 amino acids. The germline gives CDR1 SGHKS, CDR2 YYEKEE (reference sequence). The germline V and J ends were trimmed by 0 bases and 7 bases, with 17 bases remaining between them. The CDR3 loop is CASSLASAYQGNSPLHF. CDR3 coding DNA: TGTGCCAGCAGCTTGGCGTCCGCATATCAGGGGAATTCACCCCTCCACTTT.

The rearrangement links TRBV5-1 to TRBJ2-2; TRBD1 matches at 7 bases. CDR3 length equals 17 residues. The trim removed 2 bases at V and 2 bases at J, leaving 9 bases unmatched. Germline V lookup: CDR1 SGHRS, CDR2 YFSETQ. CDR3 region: CASSFTPGGGNTGELFF. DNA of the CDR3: TGCGCCAGCAGCTTTACTCCAGGGGGTGGTAACACCGGGGAGCTGTTTTTT.